This T cell receptor beta chain appears in the sequencing data of a study of T cell responses to AZD1222 COVID-19 vaccine. Study-level information: Whether given at about 4 or about 12 weeks, second doses were pooled.

Trimming at V came to 7 bases and at J to 0 bases, leaving 5 bases not matched to a gene. The CDR3 sequence is 15 residues long. Per germline, CDR1 SGHTA and CDR2 FQGNSA. Study conclusions and caveats: It should be noted that donors were predominantly white British and more often female, and clonal diversity was possibly underestimated.

As for this clone: Its target is unknown.

TCRdb's copy holds only in-frame clones and misses some; the assay was immunoSEQ multiplex PCR. The repertoire has 120,000 or so clones, about 81% of them found once; the top ten carry 4% to 5%. The J gene is TRBJ2-2, the V gene TRBV7-2; TRBD2 matches 7 bases. The source was peripheral blood, collected on day 0 of AZD1222 vaccination. The clonotype originates from an adult in good health. The DNA for the CDR3 is TGTGCCAGCACCCTGGGGGGGACGAACACCGGGGAGCTGTTTTTT. It encodes CASTLGGTNTGELFF.